The 27 T cell receptor beta chains reported below all come from one sample, sequenced in a study of blood T cell repertoires in COVID-19. Profiled with immunoSEQ multiplex PCR; TCRdb holds only in-frame clones, not every one. The table shows 250,000 or so clones, with approximately 89% occurring only once. Sequenced material: peripheral blood. These receptors all come from a woman in her twenties or thirties with COVID-19, enrolled during active disease.

The chain combines TRBV3-1 (or the pseudogene TRBV3-2) with TRBJ1-4; 9 nucleotides align to TRBD1. Germline CDR1 and CDR2: LGHDT and YNNKEL (reference sequence). The CDR3 sequence is 16 residues long. V dropped 4 bases and J dropped 2; count of bases not matched to a gene: 5. In nucleotides, the CDR3 is TGTGCCAGCAGCCGGGGACAGGGAGGGACTAATGAAAAACTGTTTTTT. It codes for CASSRGQGGTNEKLFF.

The chain employs TRBV10-3 and TRBJ2-2, with TRBD2 matching over 11 bases. Per germline, CDR1 ENHRY and CDR2 SYGVKD. J lost 6 bases, V lost 6 bases, and 9 bases had no gene match. The CDR3 spans 16 residues. The CDR3 spells CAIRGTSGPLPGELFF. In DNA, the CDR3 is TGTGCCATCAGAGGGACTAGCGGTCCGCTGCCCGGGGAGCTGTTTTTT.

V and J are TRBV5-1 and TRBJ1-2; 8 bases are a match to TRBD1. Trimming removed 4 bases from V and 3 bases from J; junction bases left unmatched: 14. CDR1 SGHRS and CDR2 YFSETQ come from the germline V gene. CDR3 size: 17 residues. The CDR3 DNA sequence: TGCGCCAGCAGCCTGGGACAGGTTCCCCTTTCGGACTATGGCTACACCTTC. The encoded protein is CASSLGQVPLSDYGYTF. The full variable domain, rest sourced from reference TRBV5-1 and TRBJ1-2, is KAGVTQTPRYLIKTRGQQVTLSCSPISGHRSVSWYQQTPGQGLQFLFEYFSETQRNKGNFPGRFSGRQFSNSRSEMNVSTLELGDSALYLCASSLGQVPLSDYGYTFGSGTRLTVV.

The chain employs TRBV3-1 (or the pseudogene TRBV3-2) and TRBJ2-5, with 10 bases aligning to TRBD2. The CDR3 loop spans 16 amino acids. Germline V gene sequence: CDR1 LGHDT, CDR2 YNNKEL (reference sequence). V shed 2 bases, J shed 5 bases, and the junction held 8 bases outside the gene matches. CDR3 sequence (DNA): TGTGCCAGCAGCCAAAGTGGGACTAGCGTGGGGGAGACCCAGTACTTC. Translated: CASSQSGTSVGETQYF.

The chain combines TRBV3-1 (or the pseudogene TRBV3-2) with TRBJ1-4; TRBD1 aligns across 7 bases. The CDR3 extends over 16 amino acids. The J segment lost 8 bases and the V segment lost 4 bases, leaving 13 bases of the junction unmatched. Germline V gives CDR1 LGHDT, CDR2 YNNKEL (reference sequence). CDR3 sequence (DNA): TGTGCCAGCAGCCCCTCCGACAGGGATTTGAGCGAAAAACTGTTTTTT. This encodes CASSPSDRDLSEKLFF.

The chain combines TRBV11-2 with TRBJ2-5; TRBD2 is a possible D gene (6 bases). Germline V CDR1 and CDR2: SGHAT, FQNNGV. The V end lost 8 bases, the J end lost 4 bases, and 20 bases lay between the germline ends. CDR3 length equals 15 residues. The DNA of the CDR3 is TGTGCCAGCTCGCCGGGAGAGCACGGACGAGAGACCCAGTACTTC. Amino acid sequence: CASSPGEHGRETQYF. Supplemented by reference TRBV11-2 and TRBJ2-5, the full variable domain reads EAGVAQSPRYKIIEKRQSVAFWCNPISGHATLYWYQQILGQGPKLLIQFQNNGVVDDSQLPKDRFSAERLKGVDSTLKIQPAKLEDSAVYLCASSPGEHGRETQYFGPGTRLLVL.

The chain recombines TRBV29-1 with TRBJ2-1; weak D call: TRBD1 (6 bases). V was shortened by 7 bases and J by 1 base, with 20 bases between the two germline ends. Germline loops: CDR1 SQVTM, CDR2 ANQGSEA. CDR3 length: 16 residues. CDR3 sequence: CSAKSTQGESYNEQFF. The CDR3 nucleotides are TGCAGCGCTAAATCCACACAGGGTGAATCCTACAATGAGCAGTTCTTC.

This chain joins TRBV6-5 and TRBJ2-3; D uncertain. Trimming removed 0 bases from V and 10 bases from J, with 14 bases in between. Germline CDR1 reads MNHEY; CDR2 reads SVGAGI. CDR3 size: 14 residues. This CDR3 is CASSYSRRAGSQYF. DNA for the CDR3: TGTGCCAGCAGTTACTCGAGGAGAGCTGGGTCGCAGTATTTT.

The chain recombines TRBV10-1 with TRBJ1-5; 10 positions agree with TRBD1. CDR1 and CDR2 (germline): WNHNN, SYGVQD (reference sequence). This CDR3 has 15 amino acids. With 6 bases clipped from V and 7 bases from J, the junction kept 9 bases outside the gene matches. The CDR3 region is CASRVDRGRGQPQHF. CDR3 bases: TGCGCCAGCAGAGTAGACAGGGGGCGAGGGCAGCCCCAGCATTTT.

The rearrangement links TRBV5-6 to TRBJ2-3; 13 bases fit TRBD2. This CDR3 has 16 residues. Germline trimming cut 1 base from V and 4 bases from J; bases unmatched to any gene: 3. CDR1 is SGHDT, CDR2 YYEEEE, per germline. The CDR3 is CASSLPTSGGADTQYF. For the CDR3, the DNA is TGTGCCAGCAGCTTGCCAACTAGCGGGGGGGCAGATACGCAGTATTTT.

This clone was found a few times. The chain is built from TRBV13 and TRBJ2-5, with D possibly being TRBD1 (7 bases). CDR1 and CDR2 from the germline V gene are PRHDT and FYEKMQ (reference sequence). Trimming removed 8 bases from V and 6 bases from J, with 19 bases in between. The CDR3 has 14 residues. The CDR3 coding sequence is TGTGCCAGCCGAAGCAGGGGGGATGAAAAGACCCAGTACTTC. This sequence encodes CASRSRGDEKTQYF.

The chain couples TRBV10-3 to TRBJ1-1; no clear D. There are 14 residues in the CDR3. With 2 bases removed from V and 3 bases from J, the gap between germline ends came to 10 bases. The V gene's germline CDR1 is ENHRY and CDR2 SYGVKD. The CDR3 is CAISEGEGYTEAFF. DNA for the CDR3: TGTGCCATCAGTGAGGGAGAGGGCTACACTGAAGCTTTCTTT.

The chain couples TRBV12-5 to TRBJ1-3, with D unresolved. This CDR3 comprises 15 residues. Looked up from germline, CDR1 is LGHNT and CDR2 is FRNRAP. With 1 base removed from V and 0 bases from J, the gap between germline ends came to 7 bases. In nucleotides, the CDR3 is TGTGCTAGTGGTTTGGGAGAGAGCTCTGGAAACACCATATATTTT. Amino acid sequence: CASGLGESSGNTIYF.

The J gene is TRBJ2-7, the V gene TRBV5-1; maybe TRBD1 (5 bases). Per germline, CDR1 SGHRS and CDR2 YFSETQ. The CDR3 has 15 residues. Trimming cost V 0 bases and J 1 base, with 11 bases left between them. CDR3 nucleotide sequence: TGCGCCAGCAGCTTGGGCAGGGCTTCTTCCTACGAGCAGTACTTC. This translates into CASSLGRASSYEQYF.

With regard to this clone: The junction differs from germline at one of its ends, possibly a read error. This chain connects TRBV5-1 to TRBJ2-7; D possibly corresponds to TRBD2 (6 bases). CDR1 and CDR2 (germline): SGHRS, YFSETQ. The CDR3 sequence is 9 residues long. The CDR3 region has the DNA TGCGCCAGCAGCTTGCCGGGGGTGTTC. It is translated as CASSLPGVF.

CDR3 nucleotide sequence: TGTGCCAGTAGCGAAGGGACAGGGTCCCAGCCCCAGCATTTT. Amino acid sequence: CASSEGTGSQPQHF. V usage is TRBV19 and J usage is TRBJ1-5, with 9 bases that match TRBD1. Germline V gene data show CDR1 as LNHDA and CDR2 as SQIVND (reference sequence). Losses at the gene ends were 6 bases for V and 7 bases for J; bases not matched to a gene: 7. This CDR3 spans 14 amino acids. The full variable domain, rest sourced from reference TRBV19 and TRBJ1-5, is DGGITQSPKYLFRKEGQNVTLSCEQNLNHDAMYWYRQDPGQGLRLIYYSQIVNDFQKGDIAEGYSVSREKKESFPLTVTSAQKNPTAFYLCASSEGTGSQPQHFGDGTRLSIL.

The genes are TRBV5-5 and TRBJ2-7; TRBD1 aligns across 7 bases. CDR3 length: 15 amino acids. V shed 0 bases and J 3 bases; nucleotides not matched to a gene: 6. Per germline, CDR1 SGHKS and CDR2 YYEKEE (reference sequence). In DNA form, the CDR3 reads TGTGCCAGCAGCTTGGGGCGTCAGGGGGACTACGAGCAGTACTTC. It translates to CASSLGRQGDYEQYF.

The chain couples TRBV4-3 to TRBJ2-1, with 7 bases that match TRBD2. This CDR3 region has 16 residues. V lost 1 base to trimming and J lost 4 bases; unmatched junction nucleotides: 7. Germline CDR1 is LGHNA and CDR2 is YSLEER. The CDR3 region is CASSQGGLDVYNEQFF. The CDR3 DNA sequence: TGCGCCAGCAGCCAAGGTGGACTAGACGTTTACAATGAGCAGTTCTTC.

This chain joins TRBV4-2 and TRBJ1-5; D may be TRBD1 (5 bases). The CDR3 is made up of 16 amino acids. From germline, CDR1 is LGHNA and CDR2 YNFKEQ. V shed 0 bases and J shed 3 bases, with 12 bases lying between them. This CDR3 is CASSQEAGNDNQPQHF. CDR3 in DNA: TGTGCCAGCAGCCAAGAGGCAGGGAACGACAATCAGCCCCAGCATTTT.

CDR3 in amino acids: CASIRAPGYEQYF. For the CDR3, the DNA is TGTGCCAGCATCCGGGCTCCGGGGTACGAGCAGTACTTC. The V gene is TRBV12-3 or TRBV12-4, the J gene TRBJ2-7; possible D gene TRBD2, 5 bases. CDR3 length equals 13 residues. Trimming left V 7 bases short and J 4 bases short, with 14 bases between.

This chain joins TRBV10-2 and TRBJ2-7; 11 bases map to TRBD1. From germline, CDR1 is WSHSY and CDR2 SAAADI. The CDR3 spans 16 residues. Trimming took 4 bases from V and 0 from J; bases not matched to a gene: 5. For the CDR3, the DNA is TGCGCCAGCAGTGCGGGGGACAGGGGGTCCTCCTACGAGCAGTACTTC. The encoded protein is CASSAGDRGSSYEQYF.

This clone showed up just a few times. At the DNA level, this CDR3 is encoded by other sequences in the same sample as well. The chain recombines TRBV6-2 or TRBV6-3 with TRBJ2-2; TRBD2 matches 7 bases. Germline V gene sequence: CDR1 MNHEY, CDR2 SVGEGT. The CDR3 sequence is 15 residues long. Germline trimming cut 3 bases from V and 1 base from J; bases unmatched to any gene: 2. The CDR3 coding sequence is TGTGCCAGCAGTTATTTAGCGGGGAACACCGGGGAGCTGTTTTTT. Translation gives CASSYLAGNTGELFF.

The gene calls are TRBV13 and TRBJ1-2; D not resolved. Trimming removed 0 bases from V and 4 bases from J, with 12 bases in between. The CDR3 contains 15 residues. Per the germline V gene, CDR1 is PRHDT and CDR2 is FYEKMQ (reference sequence). CDR3 sequence (DNA): TGTGCCAGCAGCTTAGGTCGCGGATTTCCCTATGGCTACACCTTC. As protein: CASSLGRGFPYGYTF.

The table lists this clone with a count of one. The J gene is TRBJ1-1, the V gene TRBV6-5; TRBD1 is a possible D gene (5 bases). Trimming shortened V by 6 bases and J by 1 base, and 9 bases separated the two germline ends. CDR1 is MNHEY and CDR2 is SVGAGI in the germline V gene. The CDR3 has 13 amino acids. The CDR3 sequence is CASRHDRNTEAFF. In DNA, the CDR3 is TGTGCCAGCAGACACGACAGGAACACTGAAGCTTTCTTT.

In DNA, the CDR3 is TGTGCCTGCACAGGGGATTGGGGCGAAAAACTGTTTTTT. It specifies CACTGDWGEKLFF. This chain connects TRBV30 to TRBJ1-4, with 7 bases identical to TRBD1. With 6 bases clipped from V and 8 bases from J, the junction kept 9 bases outside the gene matches. This CDR3 has 13 amino acids. Germline V CDR1 and CDR2: GTSNPN, SVGIG (reference sequence).

This clone was observed once. The gene calls are TRBV30 and TRBJ1-2; D might be TRBD1 (6 bases). The CDR3 sequence is 13 residues long. V was cut by 5 bases and J by 1 base, with 11 bases left in between. Looked up from germline, CDR1 is GTSNPN and CDR2 is SVGIG (reference sequence). The CDR3 reads CAWGGGGNYGYTF. CDR3 DNA: TGTGCCTGGGGGGGCGGTGGTAACTATGGCTACACCTTC.

J is TRBJ1-2 and V is TRBV5-1; weak D call: TRBD1 (6 bases). The V end was cut by 4 bases, the J end by 0 bases, with 7 bases between. Germline V lookup: CDR1 SGHRS, CDR2 YFSETQ. The CDR3 sequence is 13 residues long. CDR3 nucleotides: TGCGCCAGCAGCCAGGGGACTAACTATGGCTACACCTTC. This gives the protein CASSQGTNYGYTF.